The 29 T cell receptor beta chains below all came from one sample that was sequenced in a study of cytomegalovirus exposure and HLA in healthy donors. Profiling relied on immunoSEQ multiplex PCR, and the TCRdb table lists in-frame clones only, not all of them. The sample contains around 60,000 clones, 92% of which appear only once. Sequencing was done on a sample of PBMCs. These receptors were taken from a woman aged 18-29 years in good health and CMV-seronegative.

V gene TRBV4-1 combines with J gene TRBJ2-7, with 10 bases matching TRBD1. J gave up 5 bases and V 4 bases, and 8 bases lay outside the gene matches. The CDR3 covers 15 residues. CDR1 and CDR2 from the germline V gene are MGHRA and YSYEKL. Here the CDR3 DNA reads TGCGCCAGCAGCCCCCCGGGACAGGGGCTCGACGAGCAGTACTTC. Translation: CASSPPGQGLDEQYF.

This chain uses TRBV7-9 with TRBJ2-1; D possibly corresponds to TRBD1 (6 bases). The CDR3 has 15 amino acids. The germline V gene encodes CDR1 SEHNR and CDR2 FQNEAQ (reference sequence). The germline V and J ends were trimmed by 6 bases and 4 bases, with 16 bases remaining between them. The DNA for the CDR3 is TGTGCCAGCAGTCTCCGAATGACAGGTTACAATGAGCAGTTCTTC. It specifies CASSLRMTGYNEQFF.

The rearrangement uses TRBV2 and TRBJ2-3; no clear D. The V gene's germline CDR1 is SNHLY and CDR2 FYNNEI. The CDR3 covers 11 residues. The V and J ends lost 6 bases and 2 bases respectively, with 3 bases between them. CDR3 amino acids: CASSYTDTQYF. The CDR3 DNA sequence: TGTGCCAGCAGCTACACAGATACGCAGTATTTT.

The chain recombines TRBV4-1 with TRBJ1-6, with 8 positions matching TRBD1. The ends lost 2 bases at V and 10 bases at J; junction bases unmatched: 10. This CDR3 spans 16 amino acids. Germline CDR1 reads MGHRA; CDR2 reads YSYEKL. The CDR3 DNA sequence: TGCGCCAGCAGCCAAACCGTGACAGGGGATCGGTCACCCCTCCACTTT. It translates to CASSQTVTGDRSPLHF.

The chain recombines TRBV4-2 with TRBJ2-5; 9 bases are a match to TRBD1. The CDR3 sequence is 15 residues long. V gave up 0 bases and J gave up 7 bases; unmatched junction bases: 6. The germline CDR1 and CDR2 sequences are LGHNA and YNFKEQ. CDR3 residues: CASSQETGGRGTQYF. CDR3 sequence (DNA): TGTGCCAGCAGCCAAGAAACAGGGGGCAGGGGGACCCAGTACTTC.

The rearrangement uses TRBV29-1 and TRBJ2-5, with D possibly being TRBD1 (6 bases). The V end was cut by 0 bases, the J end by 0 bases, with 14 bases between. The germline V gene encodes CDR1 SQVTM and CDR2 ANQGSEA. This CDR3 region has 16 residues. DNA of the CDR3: TGCAGCGTTGAAGATCGAGGGGGTCTCCACCAAGAGACCCAGTACTTC. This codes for CSVEDRGGLHQETQYF.

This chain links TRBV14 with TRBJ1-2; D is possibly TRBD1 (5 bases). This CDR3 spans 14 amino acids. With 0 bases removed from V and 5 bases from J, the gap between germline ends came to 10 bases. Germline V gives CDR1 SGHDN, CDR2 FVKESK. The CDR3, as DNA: TGTGCCAGCAGCCAAGAGAGCAGGGCATATGGCTACACCTTC. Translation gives CASSQESRAYGYTF.

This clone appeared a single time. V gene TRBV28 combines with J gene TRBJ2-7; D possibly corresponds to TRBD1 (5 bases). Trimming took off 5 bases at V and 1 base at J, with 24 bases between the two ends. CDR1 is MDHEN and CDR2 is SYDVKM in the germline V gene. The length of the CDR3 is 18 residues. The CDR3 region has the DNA TGTGCCAGCAGTCCGCAGGGTGGTTTTTCGAGTAAATCCTACGAGCAGTACTTC. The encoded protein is CASSPQGGFSSKSYEQYF.

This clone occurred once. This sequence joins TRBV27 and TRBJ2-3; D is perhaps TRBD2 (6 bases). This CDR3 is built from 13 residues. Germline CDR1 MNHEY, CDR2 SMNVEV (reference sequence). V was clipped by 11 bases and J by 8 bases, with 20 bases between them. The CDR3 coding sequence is TGTGCCTCCGGGGGACTTAAGGAGGGTACGCAGTATTTT. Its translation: CASGGLKEGTQYF.

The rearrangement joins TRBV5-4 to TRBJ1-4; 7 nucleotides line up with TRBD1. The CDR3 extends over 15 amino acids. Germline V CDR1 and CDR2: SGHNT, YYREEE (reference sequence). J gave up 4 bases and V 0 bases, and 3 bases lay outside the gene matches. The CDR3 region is CASSLGQGGNEKLFF. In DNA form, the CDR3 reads TGTGCCAGCAGCTTGGGACAGGGTGGTAATGAAAAACTGTTTTTT.

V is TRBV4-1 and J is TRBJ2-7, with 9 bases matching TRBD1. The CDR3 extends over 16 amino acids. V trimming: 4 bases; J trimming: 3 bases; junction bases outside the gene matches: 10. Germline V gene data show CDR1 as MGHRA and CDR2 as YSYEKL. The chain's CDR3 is CASSRDTGTGSYEQYF. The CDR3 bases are TGCGCCAGCAGCCGCGACACCGGGACAGGGAGCTACGAGCAGTACTTC.

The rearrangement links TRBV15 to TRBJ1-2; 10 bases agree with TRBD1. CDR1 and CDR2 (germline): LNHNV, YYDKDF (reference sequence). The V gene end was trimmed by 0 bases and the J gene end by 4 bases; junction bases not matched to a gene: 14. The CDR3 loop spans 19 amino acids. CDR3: CATSRDERQGATQGYGYTF. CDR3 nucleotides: TGTGCCACCAGCAGAGATGAGAGACAGGGGGCAACCCAGGGCTATGGCTACACCTTC.

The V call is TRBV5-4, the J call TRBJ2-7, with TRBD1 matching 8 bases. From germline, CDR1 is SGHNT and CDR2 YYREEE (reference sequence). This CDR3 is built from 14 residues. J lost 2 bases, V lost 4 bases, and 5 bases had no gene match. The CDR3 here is CASSMTGAPYEQYF. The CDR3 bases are TGTGCCAGCAGCATGACAGGGGCCCCCTACGAGCAGTACTTC. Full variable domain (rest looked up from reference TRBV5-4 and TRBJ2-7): ETGVTQSPTHLIKTRGQQVTLRCSSQSGHNTVSWYQQALGQGPQFIFQYYREEENGRGNFPPRFSGLQFPNYSSELNVNALELDDSALYLCASSMTGAPYEQYFGPGTRLTVT.

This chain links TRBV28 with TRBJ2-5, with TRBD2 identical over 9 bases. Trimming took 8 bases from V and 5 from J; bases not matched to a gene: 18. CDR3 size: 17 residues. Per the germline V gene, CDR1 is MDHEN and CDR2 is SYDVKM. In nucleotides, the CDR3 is TGTGCCAGCGCGGGGGGGCGTCGTCAGTCGCTTCTGGAGACCCAGTACTTC. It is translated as CASAGGRRQSLLETQYF.

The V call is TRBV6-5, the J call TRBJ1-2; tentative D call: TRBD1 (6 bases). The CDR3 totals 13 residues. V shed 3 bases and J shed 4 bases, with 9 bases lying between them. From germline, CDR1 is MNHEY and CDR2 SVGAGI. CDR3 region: CASSYRGGYGYTF. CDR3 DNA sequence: TGTGCCAGCAGTTATCGAGGGGGCTATGGCTACACCTTC.

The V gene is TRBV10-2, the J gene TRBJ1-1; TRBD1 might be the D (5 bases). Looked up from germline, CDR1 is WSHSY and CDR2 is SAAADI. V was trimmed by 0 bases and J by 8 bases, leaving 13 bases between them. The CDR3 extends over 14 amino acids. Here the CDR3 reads CASSESTAGREAFF. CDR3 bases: TGCGCCAGCAGTGAGTCGACTGCAGGGCGGGAAGCTTTCTTT.

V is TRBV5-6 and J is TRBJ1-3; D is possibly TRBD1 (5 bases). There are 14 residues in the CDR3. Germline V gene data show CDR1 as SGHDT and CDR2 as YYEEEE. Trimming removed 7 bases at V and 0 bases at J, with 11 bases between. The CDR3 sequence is CASGWGNSGNTIYF. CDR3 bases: TGTGCCAGCGGTTGGGGCAACTCTGGAAACACCATATATTTT.

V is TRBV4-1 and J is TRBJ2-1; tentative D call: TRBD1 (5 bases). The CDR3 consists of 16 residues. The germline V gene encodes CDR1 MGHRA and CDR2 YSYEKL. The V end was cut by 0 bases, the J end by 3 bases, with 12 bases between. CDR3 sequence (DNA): TGCGCCAGCAGCCAAGAGGGCAGGGTTTACTACAATGAGCAGTTCTTC. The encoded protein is CASSQEGRVYYNEQFF.

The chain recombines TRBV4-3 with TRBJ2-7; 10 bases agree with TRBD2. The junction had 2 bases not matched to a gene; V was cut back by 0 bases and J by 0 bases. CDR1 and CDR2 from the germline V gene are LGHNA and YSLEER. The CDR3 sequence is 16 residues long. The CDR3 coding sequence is TGCGCCAGCAGCCAAGATCCTAGCGGGAGCTCCTACGAGCAGTACTTC. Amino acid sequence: CASSQDPSGSSYEQYF.

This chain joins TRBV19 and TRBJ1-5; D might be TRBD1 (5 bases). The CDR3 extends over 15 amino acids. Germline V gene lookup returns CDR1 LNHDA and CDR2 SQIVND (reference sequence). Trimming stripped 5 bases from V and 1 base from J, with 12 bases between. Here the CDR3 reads CASSLDGGSNQPQHF. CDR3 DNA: TGTGCCAGTAGTCTCGATGGGGGGAGCAATCAGCCCCAGCATTTT.

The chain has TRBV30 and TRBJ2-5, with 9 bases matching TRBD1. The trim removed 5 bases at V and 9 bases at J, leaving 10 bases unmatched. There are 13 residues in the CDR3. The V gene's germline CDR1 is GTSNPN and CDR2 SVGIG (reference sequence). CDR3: CAWDTGGRGAQYF. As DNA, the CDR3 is TGTGCCTGGGATACAGGGGGCCGGGGGGCCCAGTACTTC.

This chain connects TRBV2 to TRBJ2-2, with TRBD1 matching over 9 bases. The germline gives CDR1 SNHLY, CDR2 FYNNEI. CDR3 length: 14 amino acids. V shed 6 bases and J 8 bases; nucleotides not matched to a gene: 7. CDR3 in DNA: TGTGCCAGCAGCGGACAGGGGTTCCCTGGGGAGCTGTTTTTT. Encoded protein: CASSGQGFPGELFF.

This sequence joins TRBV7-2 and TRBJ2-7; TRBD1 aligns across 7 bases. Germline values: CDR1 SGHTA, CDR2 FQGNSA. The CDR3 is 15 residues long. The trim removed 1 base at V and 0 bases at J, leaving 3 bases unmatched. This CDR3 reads CASSLVGQSSYEQYF. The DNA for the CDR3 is TGTGCCAGCAGCTTAGTGGGACAGTCCTCCTACGAGCAGTACTTC.

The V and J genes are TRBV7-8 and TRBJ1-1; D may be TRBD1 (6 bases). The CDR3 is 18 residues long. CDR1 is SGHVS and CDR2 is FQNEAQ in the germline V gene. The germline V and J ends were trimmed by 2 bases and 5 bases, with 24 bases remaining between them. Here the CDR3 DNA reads TGTGCCAGCAGCTTACAAGAAAGGGTTCGGGGGGCGAGGACTGAAGCTTTCTTT. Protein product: CASSLQERVRGARTEAFF. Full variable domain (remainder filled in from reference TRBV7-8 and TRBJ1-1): GAGVSQSPRYKVAKRGQDVALRCDPISGHVSLFWYQQALGQGPEFLTYFQNEAQLDKSGLPSDRFFAERPEGSVSTLKIQRTQQEDSAVYLCASSLQERVRGARTEAFFGQGTRLTVV.

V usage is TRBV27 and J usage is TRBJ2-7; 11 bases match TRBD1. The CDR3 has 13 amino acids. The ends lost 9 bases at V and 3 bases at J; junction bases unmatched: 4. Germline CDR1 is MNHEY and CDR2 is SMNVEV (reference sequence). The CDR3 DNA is TGTGCCAGGGGGGACAGGGGGGACTACGAGCAGTACTTC. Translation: CARGDRGDYEQYF.

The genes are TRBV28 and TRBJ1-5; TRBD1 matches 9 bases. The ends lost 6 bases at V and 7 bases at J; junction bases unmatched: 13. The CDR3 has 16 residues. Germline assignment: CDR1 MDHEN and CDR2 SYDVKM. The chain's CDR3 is CASSRTGGQGGQPQHF. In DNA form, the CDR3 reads TGTGCCAGCAGCCGCACGGGGGGACAGGGTGGACAGCCCCAGCATTTT.

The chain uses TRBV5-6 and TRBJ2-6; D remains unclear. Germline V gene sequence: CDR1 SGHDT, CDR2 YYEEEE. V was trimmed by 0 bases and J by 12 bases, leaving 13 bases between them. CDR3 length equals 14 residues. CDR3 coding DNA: TGTGCCAGCAGCTTGGATCTTAACAGTGGCGTCCTGACTTTC. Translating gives CASSLDLNSGVLTF.

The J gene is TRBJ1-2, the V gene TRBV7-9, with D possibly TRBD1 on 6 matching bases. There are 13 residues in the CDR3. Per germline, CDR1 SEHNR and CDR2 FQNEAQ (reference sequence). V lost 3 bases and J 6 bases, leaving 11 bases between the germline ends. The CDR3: CASSLAGGNGYTF. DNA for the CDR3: TGTGCCAGCAGCTTGGCGGGGGGCAATGGCTACACCTTC.

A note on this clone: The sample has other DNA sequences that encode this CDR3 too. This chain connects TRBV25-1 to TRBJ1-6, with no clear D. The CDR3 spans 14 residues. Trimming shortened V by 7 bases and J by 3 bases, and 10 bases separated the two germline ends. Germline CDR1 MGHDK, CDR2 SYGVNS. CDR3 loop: CASNSPGYNSPLHF. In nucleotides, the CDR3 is TGTGCCAGCAATTCTCCAGGCTATAATTCACCCCTCCACTTT.